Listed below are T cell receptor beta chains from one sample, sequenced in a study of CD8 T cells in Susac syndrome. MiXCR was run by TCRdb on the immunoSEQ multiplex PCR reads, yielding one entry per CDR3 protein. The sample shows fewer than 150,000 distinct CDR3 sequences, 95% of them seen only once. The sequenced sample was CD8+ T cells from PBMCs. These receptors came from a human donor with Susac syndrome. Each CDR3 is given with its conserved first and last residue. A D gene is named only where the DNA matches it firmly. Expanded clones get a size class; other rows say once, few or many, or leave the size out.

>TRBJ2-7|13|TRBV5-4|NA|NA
CASSSLGAYEQYF
TGTGCCAGCAGCTCCCTCGGAGCCTACGAGCAGTACTTC
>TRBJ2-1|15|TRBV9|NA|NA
CASSPPPGTYNEQFF
TGTGCCAGCAGCCCACCCCCCGGGACCTACAATGAGCAGTTCTTC
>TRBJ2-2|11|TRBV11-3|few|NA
CASSWTGELFF
TGTGCCAGCAGCTGGACCGGGGAGCTGTTTTTT
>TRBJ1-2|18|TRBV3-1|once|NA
CASSQDGVGQPTGYGYTF
TGTGCCAGCAGCCAAGACGGAGTAGGTCAGCCAACGGGCTATGGCTACACCTTC
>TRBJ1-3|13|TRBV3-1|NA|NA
CASTEASGNTIYF
TGTGCCAGCACCGAAGCCTCTGGAAACACCATATATTTT
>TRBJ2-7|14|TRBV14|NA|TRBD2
CASSQSSGRYEQYF
TGTGCCAGCAGCCAATCTAGCGGGAGATACGAGCAGTACTTC
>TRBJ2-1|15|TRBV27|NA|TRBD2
CASSWTSGPYNEQFF
TGTGCCAGCAGTTGGACTAGCGGACCTTACAATGAGCAGTTCTTC
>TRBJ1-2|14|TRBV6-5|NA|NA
CASSYSVPPRGYTF
TGTGCCAGCAGTTACTCTGTCCCCCCGCGAGGCTACACCTTC
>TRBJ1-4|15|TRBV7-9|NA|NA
CASSLAGEANEKLFF
TGTGCCAGCAGCTTAGCGGGGGAAGCTAATGAAAAACTGTTTTTT
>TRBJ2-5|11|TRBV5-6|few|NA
CASSWQETQYF
TGTGCCAGCAGCTGGCAAGAGACCCAGTACTTC
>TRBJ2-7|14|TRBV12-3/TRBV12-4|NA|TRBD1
CASSGTGGPSEQYF
TGTGCCAGCTCCGGGACAGGGGGACCCTCCGAGCAGTACTTC
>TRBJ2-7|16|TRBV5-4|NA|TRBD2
CASSLAGTSGMYEQYF
TGTGCCAGCAGCTTGGCCGGGACTAGCGGGATGTACGAGCAGTACTTC
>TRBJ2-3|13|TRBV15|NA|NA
CATAWLATDTQYF
TGTGCCACGGCGTGGCTAGCCACAGATACGCAGTATTTT
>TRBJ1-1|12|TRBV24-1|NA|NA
CATSDLGTEAFF
TGTGCCACCAGTGATTTGGGGACTGAAGCTTTCTTT
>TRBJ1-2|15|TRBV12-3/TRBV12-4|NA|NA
CASSSPTTTYYGYTF
TGTGCCAGCAGTTCACCTACGACAACATACTATGGCTACACCTTC
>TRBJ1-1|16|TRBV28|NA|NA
CASSFAWGLPSIGAFF
TGTGCCAGCAGTTTCGCCTGGGGGCTACCAAGCATAGGAGCTTTCTTT
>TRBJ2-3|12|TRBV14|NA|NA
CASSQVVDTQYF
TGTGCCAGCAGCCAAGTGGTGGATACGCAGTATTTT
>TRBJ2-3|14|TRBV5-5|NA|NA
CASSLGESTDTQYF
TGTGCCAGCAGCTTAGGAGAAAGCACAGATACGCAGTATTTT
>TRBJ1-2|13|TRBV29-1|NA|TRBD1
CSVDDPTGDGYTF
TGCAGCGTTGATGACCCCACAGGGGACGGCTACACCTTC
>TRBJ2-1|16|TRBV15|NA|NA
CATTHLGRSSYNEQFF
TGTGCCACCACCCACCTAGGGAGAAGCTCCTACAATGAGCAGTTCTTC
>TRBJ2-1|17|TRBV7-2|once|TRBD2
CASSLNPGLAGNNEQFF
TGTGCCAGCAGCCTAAACCCCGGACTAGCGGGCAACAATGAGCAGTTCTTC
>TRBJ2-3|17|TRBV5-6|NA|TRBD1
CASSSRPGTGDTDTQYF
TGTGCCAGCAGCTCGCGCCCCGGGACAGGGGACACAGATACGCAGTATTTT
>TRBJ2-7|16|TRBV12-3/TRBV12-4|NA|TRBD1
CASSFHRTGGVYEQYF
TGTGCCAGCAGTTTCCACCGGACAGGGGGCGTTTACGAGCAGTACTTC
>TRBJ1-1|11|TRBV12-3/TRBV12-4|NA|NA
CASSLGMAAFF
TGTGCCAGCAGTTTAGGTATGGCAGCTTTCTTT
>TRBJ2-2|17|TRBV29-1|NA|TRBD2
CSVVDSGTSGRAGELFF
TGCAGCGTTGTGGATTCGGGGACTAGCGGGAGGGCCGGGGAGCTGTTTTTT
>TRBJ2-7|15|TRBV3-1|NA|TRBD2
CASSQEASGIYEQYF
TGTGCCAGCAGCCAAGAGGCTAGCGGGATCTACGAGCAGTACTTC
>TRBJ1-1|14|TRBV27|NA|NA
CASSFGAMNTEAFF
TGTGCCAGCAGTTTTGGAGCCATGAACACTGAAGCTTTCTTT
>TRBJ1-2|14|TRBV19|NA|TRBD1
CASSPGQINYGYTF
TGTGCCAGTAGCCCGGGACAGATAAACTATGGCTACACCTTC
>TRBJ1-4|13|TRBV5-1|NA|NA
CASSGTENEKLFF
TGCGCCAGCAGTGGGACCGAGAATGAAAAACTGTTTTTT
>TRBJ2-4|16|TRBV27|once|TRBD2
CASKMASGSGWNIQYF
TGTGCCAGCAAGATGGCGAGCGGGAGTGGGTGGAACATTCAGTACTTC
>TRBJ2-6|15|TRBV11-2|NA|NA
CASPRAGTGANVLTF
TGTGCCAGCCCAAGGGCCGGGACTGGGGCCAACGTCCTGACTTTC
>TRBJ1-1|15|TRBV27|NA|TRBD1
CASSLGTGGKTEAFF
TGTGCCAGCAGTTTAGGCACAGGGGGGAAAACTGAAGCTTTCTTT
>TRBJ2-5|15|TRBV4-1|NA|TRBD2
CASSSGLADQETQYF
TGCGCCAGCAGCTCAGGACTAGCGGACCAAGAGACCCAGTACTTC
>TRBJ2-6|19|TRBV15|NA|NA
CATSRYVAGERRGANVLTF
TGTGCCACCAGCAGATACGTAGCAGGCGAGCGTCGAGGGGCCAACGTCCTGACTTTC
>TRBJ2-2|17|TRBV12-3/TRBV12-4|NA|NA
CASRDLAREGAAGELFF
TGTGCCAGCAGGGACCTAGCTCGGGAGGGGGCAGCCGGGGAGCTGTTTTTT
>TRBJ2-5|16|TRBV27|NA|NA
CASSFGQGYPPETQYF
TGTGCCAGCAGTTTCGGTCAGGGTTACCCACCAGAGACCCAGTACTTC
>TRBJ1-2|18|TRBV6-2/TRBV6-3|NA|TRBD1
CASSYHAGQVATFYGYTF
TGTGCCAGCAGTTACCACGCAGGACAGGTCGCAACCTTCTATGGCTACACCTTC
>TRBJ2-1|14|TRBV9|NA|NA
CASSFTRGVNEQFF
TGTGCCAGCAGCTTCACCAGGGGGGTCAATGAGCAGTTCTTC
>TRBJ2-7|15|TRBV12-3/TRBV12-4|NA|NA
CASSRVGPGVGEQYF
TGTGCCAGCAGCCGGGTGGGGCCCGGAGTCGGCGAGCAGTACTTC
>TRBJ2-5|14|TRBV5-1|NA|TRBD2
CASKTREEQETQYF
TGCGCCAGCAAGACGCGGGAGGAGCAAGAGACCCAGTACTTC
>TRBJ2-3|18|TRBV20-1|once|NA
CSARDLAEGRRLTDTQYF
TGCAGTGCTAGAGATCTGGCGGAAGGACGCCGGCTTACAGATACGCAGTATTTT
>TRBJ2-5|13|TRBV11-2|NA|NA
CASSLRQGETQYF
TGTGCCAGCAGCTTAAGGCAGGGAGAGACCCAGTACTTC
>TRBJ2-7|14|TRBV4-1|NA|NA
CASGPGPDFLEQYF
TGCGCCAGCGGACCTGGGCCGGATTTTTTGGAGCAGTACTTC
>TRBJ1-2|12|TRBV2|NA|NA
CASSRAPDGYTF
TGTGCCAGCAGTCGGGCCCCTGATGGCTACACCTTC
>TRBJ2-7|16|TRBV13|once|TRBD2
CASSLSGTSYFYEQYF
TGTGCCAGCAGCCTTTCCGGGACTAGCTACTTTTACGAGCAGTACTTC